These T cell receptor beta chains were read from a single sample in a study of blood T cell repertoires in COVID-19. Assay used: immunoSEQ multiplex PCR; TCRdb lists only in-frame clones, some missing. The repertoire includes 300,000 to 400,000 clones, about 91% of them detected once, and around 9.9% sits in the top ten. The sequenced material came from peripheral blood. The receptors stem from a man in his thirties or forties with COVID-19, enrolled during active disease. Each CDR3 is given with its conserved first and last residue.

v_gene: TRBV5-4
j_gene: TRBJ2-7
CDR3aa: CASSPGLYEQYF

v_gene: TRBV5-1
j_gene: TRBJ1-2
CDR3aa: CASSQSGTGEDGYTF

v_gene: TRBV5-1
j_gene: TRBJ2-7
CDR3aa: CASSSPRGEQYF

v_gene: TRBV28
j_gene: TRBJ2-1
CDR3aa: CASTDGQGYNEQFF

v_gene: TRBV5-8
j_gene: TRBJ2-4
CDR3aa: CASSLWTGHPSGNIQYF

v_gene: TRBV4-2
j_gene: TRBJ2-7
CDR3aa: CASSHGGALYEQYF

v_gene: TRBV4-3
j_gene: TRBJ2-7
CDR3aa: CASSQEFGSAYEQYF

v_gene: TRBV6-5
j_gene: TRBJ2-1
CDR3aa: CASILDREYNEQFF

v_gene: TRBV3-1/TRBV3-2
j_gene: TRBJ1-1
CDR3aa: CASSQEKDPRTGSWDTEAFF

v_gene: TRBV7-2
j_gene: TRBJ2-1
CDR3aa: CASSPRLAMGEQFF

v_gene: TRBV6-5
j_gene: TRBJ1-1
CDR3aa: CASTRGEGSNTEAFF

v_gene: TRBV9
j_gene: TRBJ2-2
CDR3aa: CASSVRVGTSNTGELFF

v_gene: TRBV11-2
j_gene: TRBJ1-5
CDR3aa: CASSLRTGDQPQHF

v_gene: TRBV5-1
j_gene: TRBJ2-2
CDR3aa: CASRQTSANTGELFF

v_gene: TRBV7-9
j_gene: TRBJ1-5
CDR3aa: CASSLSTANQPQHF

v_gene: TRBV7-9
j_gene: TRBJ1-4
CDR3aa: CASSPGQANEKLFF

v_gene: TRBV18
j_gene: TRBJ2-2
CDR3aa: CASSPGQVANTGELFF

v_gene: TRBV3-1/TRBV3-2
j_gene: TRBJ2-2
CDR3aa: CASSQVVSTGELFF

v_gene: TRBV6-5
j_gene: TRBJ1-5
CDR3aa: CASSFKKTANQPQHF

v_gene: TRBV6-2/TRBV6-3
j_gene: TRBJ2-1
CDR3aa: CASSSRTSGSYNEQFF

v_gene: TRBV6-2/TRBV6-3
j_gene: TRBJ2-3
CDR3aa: CASSLTGLAGRTDTQYF

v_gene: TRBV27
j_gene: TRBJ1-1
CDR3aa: CASSPRGGITEAFF

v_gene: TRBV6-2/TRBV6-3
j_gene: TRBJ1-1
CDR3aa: CASSSQGDLYEAFF

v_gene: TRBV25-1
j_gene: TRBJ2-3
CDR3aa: CASSEGGTSGIRTDTQYF

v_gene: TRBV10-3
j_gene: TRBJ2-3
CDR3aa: CAISTFSSTDTQYF

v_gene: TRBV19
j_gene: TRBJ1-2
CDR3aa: CASIPGGNLYGYTF

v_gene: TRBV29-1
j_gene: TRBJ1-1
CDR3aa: CSSVDRALNTEAFF

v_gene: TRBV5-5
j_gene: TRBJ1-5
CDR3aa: CASSNPGTGGNQPQHF

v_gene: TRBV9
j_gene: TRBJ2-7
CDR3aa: CASSVATSGGAGSVEQYF

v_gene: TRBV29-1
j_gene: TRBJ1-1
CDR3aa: CSADLGGVKTEAFF

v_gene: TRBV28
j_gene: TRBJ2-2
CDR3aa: CASSPPTFKTGPNTGELFF

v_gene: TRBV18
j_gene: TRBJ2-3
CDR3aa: CASSPLGDTQYF

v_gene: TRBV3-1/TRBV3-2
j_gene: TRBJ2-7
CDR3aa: CASSQPRYSYEQYF

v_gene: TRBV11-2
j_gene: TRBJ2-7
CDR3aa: CASSSRPRDEQYF

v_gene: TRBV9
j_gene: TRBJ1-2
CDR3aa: CASSVEAGRGYTF

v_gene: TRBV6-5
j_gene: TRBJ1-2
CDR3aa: CASSTPTGGFYGYTF

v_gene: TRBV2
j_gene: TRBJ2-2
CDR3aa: CASVSGSSGTGELFF

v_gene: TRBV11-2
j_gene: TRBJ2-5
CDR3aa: CASSLGLTQGAGETQYF

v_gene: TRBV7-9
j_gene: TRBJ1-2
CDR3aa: CASSFPGGADGYTF

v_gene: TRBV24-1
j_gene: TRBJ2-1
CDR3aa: CATSDVTSKDEQFF

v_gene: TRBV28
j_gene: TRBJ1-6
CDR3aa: CASAGEVKNSPLHF

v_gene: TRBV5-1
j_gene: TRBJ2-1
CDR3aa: CASSLVSTSYNEQFF

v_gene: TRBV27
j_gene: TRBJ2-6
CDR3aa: CASSSWGDVLTF

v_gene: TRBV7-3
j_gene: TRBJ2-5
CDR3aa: CASSSRQGSETQYF

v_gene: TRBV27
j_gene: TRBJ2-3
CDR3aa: CASSLRTGGDTQYF

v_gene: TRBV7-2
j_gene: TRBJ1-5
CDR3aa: CASSFQIINQPQHF

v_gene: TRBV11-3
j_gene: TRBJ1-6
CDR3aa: CAGPTFWSGSPLHF

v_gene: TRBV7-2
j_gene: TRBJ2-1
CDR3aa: CASSLALAGGWFF

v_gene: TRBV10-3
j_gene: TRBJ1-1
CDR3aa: CAIRQGAANTEAFF

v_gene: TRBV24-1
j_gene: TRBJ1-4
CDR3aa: CATSGGPGQVNEKLFF

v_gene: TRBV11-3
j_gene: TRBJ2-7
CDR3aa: CASSLTRGSYEQYF

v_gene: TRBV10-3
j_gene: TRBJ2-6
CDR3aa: CAISDPIRGLSGANVLTF

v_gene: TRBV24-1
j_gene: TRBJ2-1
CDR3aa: CATSGSYNEQFF

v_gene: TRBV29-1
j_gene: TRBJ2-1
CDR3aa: CSVEKWGPEQFF

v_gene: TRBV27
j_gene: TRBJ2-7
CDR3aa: CASSSWTGRSYEQYF

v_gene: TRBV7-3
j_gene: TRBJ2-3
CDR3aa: CASSLTAASTDTQYF

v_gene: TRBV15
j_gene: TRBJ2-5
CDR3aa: CATSSRTSGRVRQETQYF

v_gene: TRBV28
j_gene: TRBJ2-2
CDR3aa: CASSPVPNTGELFF